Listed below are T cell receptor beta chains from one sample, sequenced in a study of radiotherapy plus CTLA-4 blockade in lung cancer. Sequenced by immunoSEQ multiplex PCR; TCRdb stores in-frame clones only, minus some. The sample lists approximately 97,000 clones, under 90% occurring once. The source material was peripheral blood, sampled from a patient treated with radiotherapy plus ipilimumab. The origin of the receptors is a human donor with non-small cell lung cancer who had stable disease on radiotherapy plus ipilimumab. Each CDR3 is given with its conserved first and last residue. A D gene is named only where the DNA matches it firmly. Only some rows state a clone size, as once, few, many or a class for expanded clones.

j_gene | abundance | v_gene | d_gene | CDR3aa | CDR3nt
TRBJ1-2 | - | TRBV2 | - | CASSDVPTGGYTF | TGTGCCAGCAGTGACGTCCCAACGGGGGGCTACACCTTC
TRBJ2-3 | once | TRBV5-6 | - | CTSSLDGSTDTQYF | TGTACCAGCAGCTTGGACGGTAGCACAGATACGCAGTATTTT
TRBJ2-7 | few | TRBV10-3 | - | CAISQGTGGYAYEQYF | TGTGCCATCAGCCAAGGGACCGGGGGATATGCCTACGAGCAGTACTTC
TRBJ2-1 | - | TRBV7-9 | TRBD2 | CASIIGLLAGGNNEQFF | TGTGCCAGCATAATAGGGCTACTAGCGGGGGGAAACAATGAGCAGTTCTTC
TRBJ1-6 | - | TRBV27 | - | CASSFSLGAAYNSPLHF | TGTGCCAGCAGTTTCTCCCTCGGGGCAGCATATAATTCACCCCTCCACTTT
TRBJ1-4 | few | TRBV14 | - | CASSSKGLANEKLFF | TGTGCCAGCAGCTCTAAGGGGTTAGCTAATGAAAAACTGTTTTTT
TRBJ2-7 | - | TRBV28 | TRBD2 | CASSSGWGSAGGRYEQYF | TGTGCCAGCAGTTCTGGCTGGGGATCGGCGGGAGGCCGATACGAGCAGTACTTC
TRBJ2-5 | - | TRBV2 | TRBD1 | CASREDRVGETQYF | TGTGCCAGCAGGGAAGACAGGGTAGGCGAGACCCAGTACTTC
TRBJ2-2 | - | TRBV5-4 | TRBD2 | CASSLVRREGTGELFF | TGTGCCAGCAGCTTGGTGCGCAGGGAGGGCACCGGGGAGCTGTTTTTT
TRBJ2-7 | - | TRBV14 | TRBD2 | CASSRAGEEQYF | TGTGCCAGCAGCCGGGCGGGGGAGGAGCAGTACTTC
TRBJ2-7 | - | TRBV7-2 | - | CASSLGQGGGEQYF | TGTGCCAGCAGCTTAGGGCAGGGTGGGGGCGAGCAGTACTTC
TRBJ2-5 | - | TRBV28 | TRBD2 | CATRAAGGGETQYF | TGTGCCACCCGGGCAGCGGGGGGCGGAGAGACCCAGTACTTC
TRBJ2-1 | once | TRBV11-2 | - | CASSLLPQPASYNEQFF | TGTGCCAGCAGCCTTCTACCTCAACCCGCCTCCTACAATGAGCAGTTCTTC
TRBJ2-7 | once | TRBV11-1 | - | CASSLGLSMVYEQYF | TGTGCCAGCAGCTTAGGCTTGAGTATGGTCTACGAGCAGTACTTC
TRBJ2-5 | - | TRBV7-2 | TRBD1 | CASSTQTGWETQYF | TGTGCCAGCAGCACCCAGACAGGGTGGGAGACCCAGTACTTC
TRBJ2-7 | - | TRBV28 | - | CASSLGPRVHEQYF | TGTGCCAGCAGTTTAGGGCCCAGGGTCCACGAGCAGTACTTC
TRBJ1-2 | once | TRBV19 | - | CASSIETKGQQNYGYTF | TGTGCCAGTAGTATAGAGACTAAAGGACAGCAGAACTATGGCTACACCTTC
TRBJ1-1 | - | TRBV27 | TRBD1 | CASSWGTGYSAEAFF | TGTGCCAGCAGTTGGGGGACAGGGTATAGCGCTGAAGCTTTCTTT
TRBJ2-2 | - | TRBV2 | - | CASRVGEELFF | TGTGCCAGCAGGGTAGGGGAGGAGCTGTTTTTT
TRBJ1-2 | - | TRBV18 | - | CASSPTITGKGGYTF | TGTGCCAGCTCACCAACTATTACAGGGAAGGGCGGCTACACCTTC
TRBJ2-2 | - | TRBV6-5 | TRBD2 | CASSYDSGGGELFF | TGTGCCAGCAGTTACGATAGCGGGGGCGGGGAGCTGTTTTTT
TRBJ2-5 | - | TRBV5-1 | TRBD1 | CASSLAGTGAWETQYF | TGCGCCAGCAGCTTGGCTGGGACAGGGGCGTGGGAGACCCAGTACTTC
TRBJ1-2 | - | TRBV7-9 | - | CASSLNEGGAPYGYTF | TGTGCCAGCAGCTTAAACGAGGGGGGGGCCCCCTATGGCTACACCTTC
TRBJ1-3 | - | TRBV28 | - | CASSAGTSSGNTIYF | TGTGCCAGCAGCGCCGGGACAAGCTCCGGAAACACCATATATTTT
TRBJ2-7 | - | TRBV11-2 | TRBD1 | CASSLGPGQGYEQYF | TGTGCCAGCAGCTTAGGACCGGGACAGGGTTACGAGCAGTACTTC
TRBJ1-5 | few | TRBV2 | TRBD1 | CASNSPRDRGTPNQPQHF | TGTGCCAGCAACTCACCCCGGGACAGGGGCACCCCTAATCAGCCCCAGCATTTT
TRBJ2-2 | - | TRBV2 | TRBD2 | CASTRTSGENTGELFF | TGTGCCAGCACAAGGACTAGCGGAGAGAACACCGGGGAGCTGTTTTTT
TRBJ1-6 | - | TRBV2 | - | CASSEGQYNSPLHF | TGTGCCAGCAGTGAAGGTCAATATAATTCACCCCTCCACTTT
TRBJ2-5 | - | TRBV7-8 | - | CASSYGTLQETQYF | TGTGCCAGCAGCTACGGGACACTCCAAGAGACCCAGTACTTC
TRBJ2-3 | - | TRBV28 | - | CANADRLGDTQYF | TGTGCCAACGCTGACAGGCTCGGAGATACGCAGTATTTT
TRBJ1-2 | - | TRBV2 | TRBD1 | CASSTPNRGHSYGYTF | TGTGCCAGCAGTACACCCAACAGGGGGCACAGCTATGGCTACACCTTC
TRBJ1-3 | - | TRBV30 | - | CAWRVGSSTIYF | TGTGCCTGGAGGGTAGGGAGTAGCACCATATATTTT
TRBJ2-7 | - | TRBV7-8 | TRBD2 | CASSLDTGTSVYEQYF | TGTGCCAGCAGCTTAGATACCGGGACTAGCGTTTACGAGCAGTACTTC
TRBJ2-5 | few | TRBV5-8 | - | CASSPGSTVQETQYF | TGTGCCAGCAGCCCAGGGTCGACGGTTCAAGAGACCCAGTACTTC
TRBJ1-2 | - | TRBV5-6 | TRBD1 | CASSLDRGGGRGYTF | TGTGCCAGCAGCTTGGACAGGGGTGGAGGGAGGGGCTACACCTTC
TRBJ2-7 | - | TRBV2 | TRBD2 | CASSQLAGGEQYF | TGTGCCAGCAGCCAACTAGCGGGGGGCGAGCAGTACTTC
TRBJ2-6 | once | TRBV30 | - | CAWSRGSSGANVLTF | TGTGCCTGGAGTAGGGGGAGCTCTGGGGCCAACGTCCTGACTTTC
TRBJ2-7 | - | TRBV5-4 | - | CASSLRASYEQYF | TGTGCCAGCAGCTTAAGGGCTAGCTACGAGCAGTACTTC
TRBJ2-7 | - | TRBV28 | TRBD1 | CASSPSGQGLTYEQYF | TGTGCCAGCAGTCCTTCGGGACAGGGCCTAACCTACGAGCAGTACTTC
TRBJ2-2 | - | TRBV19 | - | CASSIVGGANTGELFF | TGTGCCAGTAGTATAGTGGGGGGCGCGAACACCGGGGAGCTGTTTTTT
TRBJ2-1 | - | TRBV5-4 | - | CASSFSSTYNEQFF | TGTGCCAGCAGCTTCTCCAGCACCTACAATGAGCAGTTCTTC
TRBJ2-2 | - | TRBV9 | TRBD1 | CASSVGGTGRFPGELFF | TGTGCCAGCAGCGTAGGGGGGACAGGGAGATTCCCCGGGGAGCTGTTTTTT
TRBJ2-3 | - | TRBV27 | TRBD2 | CASSLSVAGSTDTQYF | TGTGCCAGCAGTTTATCGGTAGCGGGGTCCACAGATACGCAGTATTTT
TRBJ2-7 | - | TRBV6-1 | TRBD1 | CASSSTGQGLYEQYF | TGTGCCAGCAGTTCCACGGGACAGGGACTCTACGAGCAGTACTTC
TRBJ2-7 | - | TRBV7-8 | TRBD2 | CASSSSATSGSHEQYF | TGTGCCAGCAGCTCGTCGGCAACTAGCGGGAGCCACGAGCAGTACTTC
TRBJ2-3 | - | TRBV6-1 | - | CASSRVSTDTQYF | TGTGCCAGCAGCCGTGTGAGCACAGATACGCAGTATTTT
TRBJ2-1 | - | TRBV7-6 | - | CASSLAPGNYNEQFF | TGTGCCAGCAGCTTAGCTCCAGGAAACTACAATGAGCAGTTCTTC
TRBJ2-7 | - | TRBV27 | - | CASGPSSSSYEQYF | TGTGCCAGCGGGCCGTCTTCGAGCTCCTACGAGCAGTACTTC
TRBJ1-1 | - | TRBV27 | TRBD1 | CASSLSLIIPDRVEAFF | TGTGCCAGCAGTTTATCGCTAATAATTCCAGACAGGGTTGAAGCTTTCTTT
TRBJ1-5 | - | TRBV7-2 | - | CASSPQGGRNQPQHF | TGTGCCAGCAGCCCGCAAGGGGGGCGCAATCAGCCCCAGCATTTT
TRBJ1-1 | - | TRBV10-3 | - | CAIQGDPRGTEAFF | TGTGCCATCCAAGGAGACCCTCGTGGGACTGAAGCTTTCTTT
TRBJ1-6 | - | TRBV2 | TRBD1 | CASRRDRYSPLHF | TGTGCCAGCAGGAGGGACAGATATTCACCCCTCCACTTT